Detailed here is one T cell receptor beta chain. This CDR3 region has 17 residues. Germline V gives CDR1 SGDLS, CDR2 YYNGEE. The junction had 11 bases not matched to a gene; V was cut back by 0 bases and J by 5 bases. Sequencing was performed with immunoSEQ multiplex PCR; in TCRdb, only in-frame clones are kept and a portion is missing. The sample includes under 150,000 clones, 65% to 90% of them seen just once. The sample is drawn from a study of blood T cell repertoires in COVID-19. Study background: Spain, Italy and the United States supplied samples that represented acute and convalescent COVID-19. The analysed material was cDNA or gDNA that came from T cells, B-cell-depleted T cells, or PBMCs.

This clonotype was sampled from a man aged 80 or over with acute or convalescent COVID-19. The specimen was peripheral blood. The rearrangement links TRBV9 to TRBJ1-2, with 9 bases matching TRBD1. The CDR3 DNA follows: TGTGCCAGCAGCGTAGATTATATGGGACAGGGATCTTATGGCTACACCTTC. Translation gives CASSVDYMGQGSYGYTF.